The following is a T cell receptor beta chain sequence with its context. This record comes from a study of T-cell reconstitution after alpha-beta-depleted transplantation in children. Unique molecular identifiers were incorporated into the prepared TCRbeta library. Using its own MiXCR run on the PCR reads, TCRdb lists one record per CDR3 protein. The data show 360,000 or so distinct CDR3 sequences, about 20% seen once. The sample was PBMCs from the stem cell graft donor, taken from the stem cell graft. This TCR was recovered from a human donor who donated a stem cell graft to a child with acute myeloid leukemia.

The CDR3 is CASRKRDNEQFF. CDR3 bases: TGTGCCAGCAGGAAAAGAGACAATGAGCAGTTCTTC. The V and J genes are TRBV4-2 and TRBJ2-1, with unresolved D. The CDR3 length is 12 residues. V dropped 6 bases and J dropped 5 bases, with 8 bases sitting between them. Germline-derived CDR1 and CDR2 are LGHNA and YNFKEQ.